This T cell receptor beta chain was captured in a study of molecular identifiers for immune sequencing clone quantification. Making the bulk TCR libraries relied on previously described methods and listed TCR primers. TCRdb redid the calling of the PCR reads with MiXCR, one entry per CDR3 protein. The table includes approximately 60,000 distinct CDR3 sequences, about 19% detected once. Points from the study as a whole: Spiked Jurkat TCR RNA equal to one cell could reportedly be picked out among one million naive cells.

Using a CD8+CD4-CCR7+CD45RA+ phenotype, naive CD8 T cells were sorted. This clonotype occurred many times. Its antigen remains unidentified. The CDR3 is 12 amino acids. Trimming took 3 bases from V and 6 from J, leaving 8 bases between them. Germline V gives CDR1 MDHEN, CDR2 SYDVKM. J is TRBJ1-2 and V is TRBV28; D may be TRBD1 (5 bases). The sample was naive CD8+ T cells from blood, with Jurkat cell RNA spiked in. Documented subset: FACS-sorted CD8+CD4-CCR7+CD45RA+ naive T cells. This clonotype originated in a human donor in good health. Some libraries in this study had Jurkat cell RNA spiked in. The CDR3 nucleotides read TGTGCCAGCAGTTTTGGAGGGGATGGCTACACCTTC. Translated: CASSFGGDGYTF.